This is a list of T cell receptor beta chains from one sample in a study of T cell repertoires in cytomegalovirus infection. TCRdb itself ran the reads through MiXCR, one entry per CDR3 protein. The sample has roughly 720,000 distinct CDR3 sequences, 35% seen once. Sample: PBMCs. These receptors were taken from a human donor in good health (CMV status not recorded). Some clones in this sample may be carry-over from other donors' samples. The CDR3 runs from the conserved cysteine through the conserved F or W. A D gene is named only where the DNA matches it firmly.

TRBV3-1	TRBD2	TRBJ2-6	CASSHPGLAGGYGANVLTF
TRBV7-8	.	TRBJ1-5	CASSLASEQPQHF
TRBV24-1	.	TRBJ2-1	CATSDLGGPYNEQFF
TRBV6-5	.	TRBJ2-4	CASSYVSGGTVNF
TRBV4-1	TRBD1	TRBJ2-7	CASSQGTGDTYEQYF
TRBV20-1	TRBD1	TRBJ1-2	CSARETGGGHGYTF
TRBV29-1	.	TRBJ2-7	CSVELVGMTDYEQYF
TRBV5-1	.	TRBJ2-5	CARRLPLGETQYF
TRBV15	TRBD1	TRBJ2-7	CATSRGTGGAPHEQYF
TRBV7-2	TRBD1	TRBJ1-2	CASSTISGTGNYGYTF
TRBV7-9	.	TRBJ2-3	CASGEMRSTDTQYF
TRBV6-5	.	TRBJ2-7	CASSYWGITEQYF
TRBV29-1	.	TRBJ1-2	CTVGDPYGYTF
TRBV13	.	TRBJ2-2	CASSNIGGELFF
TRBV10-2	.	TRBJ2-5	CASSESGWMETQYF
TRBV7-9	TRBD1	TRBJ2-7	CASSSRQGKWYEQYF
TRBV6-4	TRBD2	TRBJ2-5	CASSDWTSGRALEETQYF
TRBV19	.	TRBJ1-4	CASSLANEKLFF
TRBV19	TRBD1	TRBJ1-5	CASSTDPLAGTAYQPQHF
TRBV5-8	TRBD1	TRBJ1-5	CASSKGQGFGSNQPQHF
TRBV11-1	TRBD2	TRBJ2-1	CASSFEWEGEQFF
TRBV20-1	.	TRBJ2-5	CSAARTGQETQYF
TRBV28	.	TRBJ2-7	CASSLFTDRTYEQYF